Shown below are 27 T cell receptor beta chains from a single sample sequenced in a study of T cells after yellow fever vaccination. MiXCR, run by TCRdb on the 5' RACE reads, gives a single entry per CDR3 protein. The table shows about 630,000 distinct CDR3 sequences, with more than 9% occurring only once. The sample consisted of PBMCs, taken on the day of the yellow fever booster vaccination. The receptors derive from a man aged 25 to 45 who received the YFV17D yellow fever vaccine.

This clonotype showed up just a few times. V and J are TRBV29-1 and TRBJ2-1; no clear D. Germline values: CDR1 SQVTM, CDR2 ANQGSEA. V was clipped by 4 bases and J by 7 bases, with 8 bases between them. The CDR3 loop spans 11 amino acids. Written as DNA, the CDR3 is TGCAGCGTTGTTGGGTTAAATGAGCAGTTCTTC. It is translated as CSVVGLNEQFF.

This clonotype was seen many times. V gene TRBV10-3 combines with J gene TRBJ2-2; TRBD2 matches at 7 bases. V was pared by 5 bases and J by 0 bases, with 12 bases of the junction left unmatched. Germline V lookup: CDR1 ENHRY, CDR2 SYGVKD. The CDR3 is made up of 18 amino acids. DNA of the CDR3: TGTGCCATCAGTTTCCCCCTCGGGAGGCCTTCGAACACCGGGGAGCTGTTTTTT. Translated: CAISFPLGRPSNTGELFF.

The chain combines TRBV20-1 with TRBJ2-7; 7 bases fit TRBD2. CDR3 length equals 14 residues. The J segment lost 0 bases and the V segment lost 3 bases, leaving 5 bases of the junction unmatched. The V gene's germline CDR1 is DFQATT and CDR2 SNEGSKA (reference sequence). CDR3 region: CSASGGGSSYEQYF. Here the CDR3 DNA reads TGCAGTGCTAGTGGGGGGGGAAGCTCCTACGAGCAGTACTTC.

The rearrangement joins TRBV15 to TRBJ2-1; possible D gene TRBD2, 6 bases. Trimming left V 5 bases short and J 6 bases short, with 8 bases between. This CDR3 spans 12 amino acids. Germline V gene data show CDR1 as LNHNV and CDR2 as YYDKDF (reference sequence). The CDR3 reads CATSGGVNEQFF. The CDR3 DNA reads TGTGCCACCAGCGGCGGGGTCAATGAGCAGTTCTTC.

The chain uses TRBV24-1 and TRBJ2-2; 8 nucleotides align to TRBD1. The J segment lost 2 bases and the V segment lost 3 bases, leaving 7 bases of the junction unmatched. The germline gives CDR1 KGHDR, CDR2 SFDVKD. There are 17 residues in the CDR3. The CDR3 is CATSDPRTGPNTGELFF. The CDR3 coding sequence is TGTGCCACCAGTGATCCCAGGACAGGGCCCAACACCGGGGAGCTGTTTTTT.

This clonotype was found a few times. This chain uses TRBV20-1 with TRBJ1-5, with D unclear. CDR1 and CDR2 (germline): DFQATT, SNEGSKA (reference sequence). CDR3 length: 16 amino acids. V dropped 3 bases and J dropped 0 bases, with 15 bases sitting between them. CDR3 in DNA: TGCAGTGCTAGTAGGGCCGGACTTAATAGCAATCAGCCCCAGCATTTT. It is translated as CSASRAGLNSNQPQHF.

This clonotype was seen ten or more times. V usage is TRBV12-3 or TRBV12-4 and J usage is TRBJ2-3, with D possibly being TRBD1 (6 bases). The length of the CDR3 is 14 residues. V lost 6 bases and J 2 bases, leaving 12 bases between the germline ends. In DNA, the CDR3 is TGTGCCAGCAGCCGGGACACGATCACAGATACGCAGTATTTT. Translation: CASSRDTITDTQYF.

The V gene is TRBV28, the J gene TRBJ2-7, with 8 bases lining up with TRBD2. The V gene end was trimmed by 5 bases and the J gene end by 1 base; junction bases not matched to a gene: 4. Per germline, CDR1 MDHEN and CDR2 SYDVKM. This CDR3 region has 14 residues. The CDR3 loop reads CASSPTSESYEQYF. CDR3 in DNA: TGTGCCAGCAGTCCGACTAGCGAATCCTACGAGCAGTACTTC.

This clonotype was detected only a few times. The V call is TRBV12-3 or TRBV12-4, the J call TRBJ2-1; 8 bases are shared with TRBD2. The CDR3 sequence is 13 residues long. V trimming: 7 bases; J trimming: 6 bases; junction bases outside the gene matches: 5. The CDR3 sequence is CASTGLGVNEQFF. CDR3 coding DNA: TGTGCCAGCACGGGACTAGGGGTCAATGAGCAGTTCTTC.

The CDR3 DNA sequence: TGCAGTGCTAGGGGGGGCGGGGGGCAGTACTTC. Protein product: CSARGGGGQYF. The rearrangement joins TRBV20-1 to TRBJ2-7; perhaps TRBD2 as D (7 bases). Germline V lookup: CDR1 DFQATT, CDR2 SNEGSKA (reference sequence). The CDR3 has 11 amino acids. The V gene lost 3 bases and the J gene lost 9 bases, with 12 bases spanning the gap.

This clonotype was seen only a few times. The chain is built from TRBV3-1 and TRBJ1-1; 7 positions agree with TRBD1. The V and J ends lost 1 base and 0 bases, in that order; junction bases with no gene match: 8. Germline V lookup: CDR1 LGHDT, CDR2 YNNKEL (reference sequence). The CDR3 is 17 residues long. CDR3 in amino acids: CASSQGVGGGVNTEAFF. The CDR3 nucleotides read TGTGCCAGCAGCCAAGGGGTAGGGGGCGGGGTGAACACTGAAGCTTTCTTT. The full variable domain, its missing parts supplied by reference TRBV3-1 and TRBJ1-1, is DTAVSQTPKYLVTQMGNDKSIKCEQNLGHDTMYWYKQDSKKFLKIMFSYNNKELIINETVPNRFSPKSPDKAHLNLHINSLELGDSAVYFCASSQGVGGGVNTEAFFGQGTRLTVV.

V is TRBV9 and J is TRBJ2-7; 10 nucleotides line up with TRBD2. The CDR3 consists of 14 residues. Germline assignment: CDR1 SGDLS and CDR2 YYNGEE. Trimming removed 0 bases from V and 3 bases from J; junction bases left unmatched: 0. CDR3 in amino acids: CASSVGTSGYEQYF. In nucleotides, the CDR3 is TGTGCCAGCAGCGTAGGGACTAGCGGCTACGAGCAGTACTTC. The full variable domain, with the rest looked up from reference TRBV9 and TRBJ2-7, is DSGVTQTPKHLITATGQRVTLRCSPRSGDLSVYWYQQSLDQGLQFLIQYYNGEERAKGNILERFSAQQFPDLHSELNLSSLELGDSALYFCASSVGTSGYEQYFGPGTRLTVT.

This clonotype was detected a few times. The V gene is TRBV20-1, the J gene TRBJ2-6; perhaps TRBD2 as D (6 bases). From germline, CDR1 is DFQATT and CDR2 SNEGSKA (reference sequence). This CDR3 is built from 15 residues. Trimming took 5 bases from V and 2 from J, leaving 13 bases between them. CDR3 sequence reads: CSAPGPGAGANVLTF. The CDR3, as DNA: TGCAGTGCTCCTGGCCCGGGGGCTGGGGCCAACGTCCTGACTTTC.

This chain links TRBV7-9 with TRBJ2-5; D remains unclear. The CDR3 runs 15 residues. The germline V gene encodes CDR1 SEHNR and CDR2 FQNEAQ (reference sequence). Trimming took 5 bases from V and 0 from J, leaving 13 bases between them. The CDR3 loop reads CASSVATEYQETQYF. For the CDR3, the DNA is TGTGCCAGCAGCGTTGCGACCGAGTACCAAGAGACCCAGTACTTC.

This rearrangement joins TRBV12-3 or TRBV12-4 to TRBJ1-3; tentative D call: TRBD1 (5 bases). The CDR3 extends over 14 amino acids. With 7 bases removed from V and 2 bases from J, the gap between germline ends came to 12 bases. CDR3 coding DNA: TGTGCCAGCAATACGGGGGGGGCTGGAAACACCATATATTTT. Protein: CASNTGGAGNTIYF.

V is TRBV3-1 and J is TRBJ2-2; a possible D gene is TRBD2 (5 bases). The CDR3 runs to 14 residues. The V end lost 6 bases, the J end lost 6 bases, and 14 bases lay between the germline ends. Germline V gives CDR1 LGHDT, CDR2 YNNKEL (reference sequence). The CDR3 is CASRQPGAAGELFF. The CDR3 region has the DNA TGTGCCAGCAGACAACCAGGAGCGGCCGGGGAGCTGTTTTTT.

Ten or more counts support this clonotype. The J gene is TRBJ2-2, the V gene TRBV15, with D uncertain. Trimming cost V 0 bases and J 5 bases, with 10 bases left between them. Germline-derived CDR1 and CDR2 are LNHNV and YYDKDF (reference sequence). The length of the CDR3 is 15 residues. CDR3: CATSRELGATGELFF. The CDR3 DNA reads TGTGCCACCAGCAGAGAATTGGGTGCTACCGGGGAGCTGTTTTTT.

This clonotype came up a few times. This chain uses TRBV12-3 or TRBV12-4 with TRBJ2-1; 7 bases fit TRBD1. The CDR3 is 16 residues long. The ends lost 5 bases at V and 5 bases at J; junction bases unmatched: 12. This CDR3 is CASSILTGTVNNEQFF. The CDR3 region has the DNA TGTGCCAGCAGTATCTTAACCGGGACAGTCAACAATGAGCAGTTCTTC.

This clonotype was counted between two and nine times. As DNA, the CDR3 is TGCAGTGCTAGTAAGCTAGCGGGCCACACAGATACGCAGTATTTT. Residues: CSASKLAGHTDTQYF. V is TRBV20-1 and J is TRBJ2-3; 8 bases match TRBD2. V was pared by 3 bases and J by 2 bases, with 7 bases of the junction left unmatched. CDR3 length: 15 amino acids. CDR1 and CDR2 from the germline V gene are DFQATT and SNEGSKA (reference sequence).

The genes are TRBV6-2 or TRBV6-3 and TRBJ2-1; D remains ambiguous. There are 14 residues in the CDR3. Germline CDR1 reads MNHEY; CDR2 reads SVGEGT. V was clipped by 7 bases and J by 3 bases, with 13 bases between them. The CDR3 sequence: CASTSRPGYNEQFF. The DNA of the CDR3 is TGTGCCAGCACCTCCCGACCAGGCTACAATGAGCAGTTCTTC.

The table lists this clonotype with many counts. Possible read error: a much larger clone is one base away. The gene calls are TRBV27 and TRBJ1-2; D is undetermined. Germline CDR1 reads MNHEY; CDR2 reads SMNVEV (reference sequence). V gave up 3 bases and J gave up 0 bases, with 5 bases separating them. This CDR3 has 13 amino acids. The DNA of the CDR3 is TGTGCCAGCAGTTTTAGAGCTAACTATGGCTACACCTTC. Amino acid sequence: CASSFRANYGYTF.

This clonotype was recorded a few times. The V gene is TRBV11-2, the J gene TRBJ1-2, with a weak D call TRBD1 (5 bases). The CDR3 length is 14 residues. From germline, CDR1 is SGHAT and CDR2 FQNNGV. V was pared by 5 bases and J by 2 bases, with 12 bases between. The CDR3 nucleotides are TGTGCCAGCAGCCCCCAGACAGCGAACTATGGCTACACCTTC. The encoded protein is CASSPQTANYGYTF.

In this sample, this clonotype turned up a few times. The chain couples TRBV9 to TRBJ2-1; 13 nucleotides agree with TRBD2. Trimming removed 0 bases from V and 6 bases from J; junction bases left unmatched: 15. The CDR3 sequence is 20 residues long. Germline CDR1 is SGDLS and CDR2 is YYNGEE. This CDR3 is CASSVGAGTSGTPVFNEQFF. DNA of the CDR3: TGTGCCAGCAGCGTAGGGGCCGGGACTAGCGGGACCCCGGTATTCAATGAGCAGTTCTTC.

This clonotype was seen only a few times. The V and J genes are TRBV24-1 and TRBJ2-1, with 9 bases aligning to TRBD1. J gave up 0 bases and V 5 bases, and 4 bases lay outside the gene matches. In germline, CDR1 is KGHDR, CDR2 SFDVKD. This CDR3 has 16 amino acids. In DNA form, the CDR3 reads TGTGCCACCAGTGCGGGACAGGGCCGCTCCTACAATGAGCAGTTCTTC. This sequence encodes CATSAGQGRSYNEQFF.

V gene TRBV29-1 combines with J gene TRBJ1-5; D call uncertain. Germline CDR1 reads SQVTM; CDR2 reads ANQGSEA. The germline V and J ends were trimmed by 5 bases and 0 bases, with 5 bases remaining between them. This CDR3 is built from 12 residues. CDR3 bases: TGCAGCGTTAGGGATAGCAATCAGCCCCAGCATTTT. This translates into CSVRDSNQPQHF.

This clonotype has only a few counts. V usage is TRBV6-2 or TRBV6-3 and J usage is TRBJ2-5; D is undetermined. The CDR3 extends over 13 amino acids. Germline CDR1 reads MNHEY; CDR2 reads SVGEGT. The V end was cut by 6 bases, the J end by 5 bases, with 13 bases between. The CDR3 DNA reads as TGTGCCAGCAGCTACCTAGGGTCGGAGACCCAGTACTTC. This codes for CASSYLGSETQYF.

The CDR3 spells CASSPRGGRGGGTYEQYF. The CDR3 nucleotides are TGTGCCAGCAGCCCTCGGGGGGGTCGAGGAGGCGGAACCTACGAGCAGTACTTC. The gene calls are TRBV21-1 and TRBJ2-7; the table's D call, TRBD1, has no DNA check behind it. TRBV21-1 is given as a pseudogene. The CDR3 is made up of 18 amino acids.